A selection of T cell receptor beta chains follows, all from one sample in a study of T cells after yellow fever vaccination. TCRdb itself ran the 5' RACE reads through MiXCR, one entry per CDR3 protein. Here the sample spans 610,000 or so distinct CDR3 sequences, around an eighth being singletons. Here the sequenced sample was PBMCs, taken on the day of the yellow fever booster vaccination. The origin of the receptors is a man aged 25-40 years who received the YFV17D yellow fever vaccine. The CDR3 runs from the conserved cysteine through the conserved F or W. D genes are given only for firm matches. For some rows the clone size is stated as once, few or many, or as a class when expanded; others skip it.

J gene: TRBJ1-4
clone size: -
V gene: TRBV30
D gene: -
CDR3 protein: CATGRTNEKLFF
CDR3 DNA: TGTGCCACGGGCAGAACTAATGAAAAACTGTTTTTT

J gene: TRBJ2-6
clone size: -
V gene: TRBV27
D gene: -
CDR3 protein: CASGLSRSGANVLTF
CDR3 DNA: TGTGCCAGCGGCCTTTCCCGCTCTGGGGCCAACGTCCTGACTTTC

J gene: TRBJ2-1
clone size: -
V gene: TRBV10-3
D gene: -
CDR3 protein: CASARLGEQFF
CDR3 DNA: TGTGCCTCAGCAAGACTGGGTGAGCAGTTCTTC

J gene: TRBJ2-2
clone size: -
V gene: TRBV11-2
D gene: -
CDR3 protein: CASSPEGENTGELFF
CDR3 DNA: TGTGCCAGCAGCCCCGAGGGAGAGAACACCGGGGAGCTGTTTTTT

J gene: TRBJ1-1
clone size: -
V gene: TRBV20-1
D gene: -
CDR3 protein: CSAEGRMNTEAFF
CDR3 DNA: TGCAGTGCAGAAGGACGGATGAACACTGAAGCTTTCTTT

J gene: TRBJ2-7
clone size: few
V gene: TRBV29-1
D gene: -
CDR3 protein: CSVVTGRGEQYF
CDR3 DNA: TGCAGCGTTGTAACGGGGCGAGGCGAGCAGTACTTC

J gene: TRBJ2-7
clone size: once
V gene: TRBV7-6
D gene: -
CDR3 protein: CASSSEQTDDYEQYF
CDR3 DNA: TGTGCCAGCAGCTCTGAACAAACCGATGACTACGAGCAGTACTTC

J gene: TRBJ2-7
clone size: -
V gene: TRBV20-1
D gene: TRBD2
CDR3 protein: CSATGTSVSYEQYF
CDR3 DNA: TGCAGTGCCACCGGGACTAGCGTCTCCTACGAGCAGTACTTC

J gene: TRBJ2-3
clone size: many
V gene: TRBV6-1
D gene: TRBD2
CDR3 protein: CASSELAGADTQYF
CDR3 DNA: TGTGCCAGCAGTGAACTAGCGGGAGCAGATACGCAGTATTTT

J gene: TRBJ2-3
clone size: -
V gene: TRBV30
D gene: -
CDR3 protein: CAWSLGTRYSTDTQYF
CDR3 DNA: TGTGCCTGGAGTCTTGGGACTCGGTATAGCACAGATACGCAGTATTTT

J gene: TRBJ1-1
clone size: few
V gene: TRBV9
D gene: -
CDR3 protein: CASSVQGNVDTEAFF
CDR3 DNA: TGTGCCAGCAGCGTTCAGGGAAATGTGGACACTGAAGCTTTCTTT

J gene: TRBJ2-3
clone size: few
V gene: TRBV15
D gene: -
CDR3 protein: CATSRDITGFDTQYF
CDR3 DNA: TGTGCCACCAGCAGAGATATCACAGGTTTCGATACGCAGTATTTT

J gene: TRBJ2-5
clone size: -
V gene: TRBV11-3
D gene: -
CDR3 protein: CASSKGFQETQYF
CDR3 DNA: TGTGCCAGCAGTAAGGGATTTCAAGAGACCCAGTACTTC

J gene: TRBJ2-7
clone size: few
V gene: TRBV4-3
D gene: -
CDR3 protein: CASSQRTAAYEQYF
CDR3 DNA: TGCGCCAGCAGCCAAAGAACGGCAGCCTACGAGCAGTACTTC

J gene: TRBJ2-7
clone size: few
V gene: TRBV7-2
D gene: -
CDR3 protein: CASSLNGPTLDEQYF
CDR3 DNA: TGTGCCAGCAGCTTAAACGGACCCACCTTGGACGAGCAGTACTTC

J gene: TRBJ2-7
clone size: many
V gene: TRBV4-2
D gene: -
CDR3 protein: CASSQVGSAVGTYEQYF
CDR3 DNA: TGTGCCAGCAGCCAGGTCGGATCCGCTGTGGGCACCTACGAGCAGTACTTC

J gene: TRBJ2-3
clone size: -
V gene: TRBV5-1
D gene: -
CDR3 protein: CASRQSGESVDTQYF
CDR3 DNA: TGCGCCAGCAGGCAATCGGGAGAGTCGGTGGATACGCAGTATTTT

J gene: TRBJ2-7
clone size: few
V gene: TRBV20-1
D gene: TRBD1
CDR3 protein: CSPRPDRRSSYEQYF
CDR3 DNA: TGCAGTCCTCGACCGGACAGGCGAAGCTCCTACGAGCAGTACTTC

J gene: TRBJ2-1
clone size: few
V gene: TRBV5-1
D gene: -
CDR3 protein: CASSLVQGGGNEQFF
CDR3 DNA: TGCGCCAGCAGCTTGGTCCAGGGAGGGGGGAATGAGCAGTTCTTC

J gene: TRBJ2-2
clone size: few
V gene: TRBV12-5
D gene: -
CDR3 protein: CASGLPRSGKNTGELFF
CDR3 DNA: TGTGCTAGTGGTTTGCCACGGTCGGGAAAGAACACCGGGGAGCTGTTTTTT

J gene: TRBJ2-1
clone size: -
V gene: TRBV3-1
D gene: TRBD2
CDR3 protein: CASSLPGLAGRYEQFF
CDR3 DNA: TGTGCCAGCAGCCTACCGGGACTAGCGGGAAGATATGAGCAGTTCTTC

J gene: TRBJ2-1
clone size: -
V gene: TRBV27
D gene: -
CDR3 protein: CASSLIGGVEQFF
CDR3 DNA: TGTGCCAGCAGTTTAATCGGTGGAGTTGAGCAGTTCTTC

J gene: TRBJ1-6
clone size: few
V gene: TRBV27
D gene: TRBD1
CDR3 protein: CASGSMTGANSPLHF
CDR3 DNA: TGTGCCAGTGGCTCCATGACAGGGGCTAATTCACCCCTCCACTTT

J gene: TRBJ1-2
clone size: -
V gene: TRBV20-1
D gene: -
CDR3 protein: CSARNTGANYGYTF
CDR3 DNA: TGCAGTGCTAGGAACACAGGAGCTAACTATGGCTACACCTTC

J gene: TRBJ2-7
clone size: few
V gene: TRBV5-1
D gene: TRBD2
CDR3 protein: CASSAGTSGSSEQYF
CDR3 DNA: TGCGCCAGCAGCGCTGGGACTAGCGGGAGCTCCGAGCAGTACTTC

J gene: TRBJ2-7
clone size: few
V gene: TRBV28
D gene: TRBD2
CDR3 protein: CASSDTRGTRYHEQYF
CDR3 DNA: TGTGCCAGCAGCGATACCCGAGGGACTAGGTATCACGAGCAGTACTTC

J gene: TRBJ1-1
clone size: few
V gene: TRBV19
D gene: -
CDR3 protein: CASSIRGPPTSEAFF
CDR3 DNA: TGTGCCAGTAGTATTCGGGGACCCCCTACCTCTGAAGCTTTCTTT

J gene: TRBJ2-1
clone size: few
V gene: TRBV7-9
D gene: -
CDR3 protein: CASQRASSYNEQFF
CDR3 DNA: TGTGCCAGCCAGCGGGCGAGCAGCTACAATGAGCAGTTCTTC

J gene: TRBJ2-1
clone size: few
V gene: TRBV2
D gene: TRBD2
CDR3 protein: CASSYSGIKFF
CDR3 DNA: TGTGCCAGCAGTTATAGCGGGATTAAGTTCTTC

J gene: TRBJ2-1
clone size: -
V gene: TRBV29-1
D gene: TRBD2
CDR3 protein: CSSLAGPYNEQFF
CDR3 DNA: TGCAGTTCTCTAGCGGGGCCGTACAATGAGCAGTTCTTC

J gene: TRBJ1-4
clone size: few
V gene: TRBV14
D gene: -
CDR3 protein: CASSLLQDSNEKLFF
CDR3 DNA: TGTGCCAGCAGCCTCCTACAGGATTCTAATGAAAAACTGTTTTTT

J gene: TRBJ2-7
clone size: -
V gene: TRBV9
D gene: -
CDR3 protein: CASSAFPGTDEQYF
CDR3 DNA: TGTGCCAGCAGCGCCTTCCCGGGGACTGACGAGCAGTACTTC

J gene: TRBJ2-7
clone size: -
V gene: TRBV7-2
D gene: -
CDR3 protein: CAAGTGSYEQYF
CDR3 DNA: TGTGCCGCTGGTACCGGGAGTTACGAGCAGTACTTC

J gene: TRBJ1-4
clone size: few
V gene: TRBV5-1
D gene: -
CDR3 protein: CASCPGQGPTNEKLFF
CDR3 DNA: TGCGCCAGTTGTCCGGGACAAGGGCCCACTAATGAAAAACTGTTTTTT

J gene: TRBJ2-1
clone size: -
V gene: TRBV2
D gene: -
CDR3 protein: CASTNSYNEQFF
CDR3 DNA: TGTGCCAGTACCAACTCCTACAATGAGCAGTTCTTC

J gene: TRBJ2-2
clone size: few
V gene: TRBV7-6
D gene: -
CDR3 protein: CASTPPSGELFF
CDR3 DNA: TGTGCCAGCACCCCGCCCTCCGGGGAGCTGTTTTTT

J gene: TRBJ1-5
clone size: few
V gene: TRBV27
D gene: -
CDR3 protein: CAVRVEASNQPQHF
CDR3 DNA: TGTGCCGTGAGGGTCGAGGCGAGCAATCAGCCCCAGCATTTT

J gene: TRBJ2-3
clone size: -
V gene: TRBV6-6
D gene: TRBD1
CDR3 protein: CASTGQGSDTQYF
CDR3 DNA: TGTGCCAGCACCGGACAGGGATCGGATACGCAGTATTTT

J gene: TRBJ2-7
clone size: few
V gene: TRBV19
D gene: -
CDR3 protein: CATSSRGPYEQYF
CDR3 DNA: TGTGCCACCTCCTCGAGGGGCCCCTACGAGCAGTACTTC

J gene: TRBJ2-3
clone size: -
V gene: TRBV9
D gene: TRBD1
CDR3 protein: CASSVGPGQGALADTQYF
CDR3 DNA: TGTGCCAGCAGCGTAGGACCGGGACAGGGGGCTCTTGCAGATACGCAGTATTTT

J gene: TRBJ1-4
clone size: -
V gene: TRBV28
D gene: -
CDR3 protein: CASSLGDFNEKLFF
CDR3 DNA: TGTGCCAGCAGTTTAGGGGACTTTAATGAAAAACTGTTTTTT

J gene: TRBJ2-3
clone size: -
V gene: TRBV7-9
D gene: TRBD2
CDR3 protein: CASSPTGLSTDTQYF
CDR3 DNA: TGTGCCAGCAGCCCAACGGGACTAAGCACAGATACGCAGTATTTT

J gene: TRBJ2-1
clone size: few
V gene: TRBV11-2
D gene: TRBD2
CDR3 protein: CASSLGDLLAGSYNEQFF
CDR3 DNA: TGTGCCAGCAGCTTAGGGGATTTACTAGCGGGGTCGTACAATGAGCAGTTCTTC

J gene: TRBJ2-5
clone size: -
V gene: TRBV18
D gene: TRBD1
CDR3 protein: CASAPGTGGYQETQYF
CDR3 DNA: TGTGCCAGCGCTCCCGGGACAGGGGGCTACCAAGAGACCCAGTACTTC

J gene: TRBJ2-4
clone size: -
V gene: TRBV3-1
D gene: -
CDR3 protein: CASSQKGADIQYF
CDR3 DNA: TGTGCCAGCAGCCAAAAAGGTGCGGACATTCAGTACTTC

J gene: TRBJ2-1
clone size: few
V gene: TRBV24-1
D gene: -
CDR3 protein: CATSPTGTPAREQFF
CDR3 DNA: TGTGCCACCAGTCCAACGGGGACTCCCGCAAGGGAGCAGTTCTTC

J gene: TRBJ2-7
clone size: -
V gene: TRBV18
D gene: TRBD1
CDR3 protein: CASSPGGTGNYEQYF
CDR3 DNA: TGTGCCAGCTCACCAGGAGGGACAGGGAACTACGAGCAGTACTTC